The clone carrying this T cell receptor (beta chain) came up once. As originally analysed: Amplification of reference gene primers provided the estimated nucleated cell counts. Using immunoSEQ multiplex PCR, the repertoire was profiled, and TCRdb retains in-frame clones only, with some absent. That table is the source of V, J and clone size, and D and trimming were worked out from the DNA. The repertoire holds 100,000 to 150,000 clones, around 85% seen once, with approximately 8.7% in the top ten. The sample belongs to a study of blood T cell repertoires in COVID-19. CDR1 SGHNT and CDR2 YYREEE come from the germline V gene (reference sequence). Trimming shortened V by 0 bases and J by 4 bases, and 14 bases separated the two germline ends. The CDR3 is 15 residues long.

Sequencing input: peripheral blood. This clonotype was sampled from a man aged 65 to 79 who had recovered from COVID-19. The J gene is TRBJ2-7, the V gene TRBV5-4, with D perhaps TRBD1 (5 bases). In nucleotides, the CDR3 is TGTGCCAGCAGCTTGGCCCAGGGAAGTGTTTACGAGCAGTACTTC. It codes for CASSLAQGSVYEQYF.